The 31 T cell receptor beta chains below come from one sample, sequenced in a study of CDR3 diversity in severe acne. Each CDR3 protein gets one entry after TCRdb re-called the PCR reads with MiXCR. The data hold more than 80,000 distinct CDR3 sequences, with around 50% observed a single time. Sequenced: blood. Receptors originate from a male donor with severe acne vulgaris.

CDR3 DNA sequence: TGCGCCAGCAGCCACTATGGACTGAAGCTTCCTCTGTTGTGGAACACCATATATTTT. Translated: CASSHYGLKLPLLWNTIYF. The V and J genes are TRBV4-1 and TRBJ1-3; no reliable D call. This CDR3 spans 19 amino acids. Germline loops: CDR1 MGHRA, CDR2 YSYEKL. The V and J ends lost 3 bases and 7 bases respectively, with 28 bases between them.

This clonotype appeared many times. The chain couples TRBV19 to TRBJ1-1; no firm D call. There are 12 residues in the CDR3. The V and J ends lost 3 bases and 7 bases respectively, with 9 bases between them. Germline V lookup: CDR1 LNHDA, CDR2 SQIVND (reference sequence). CDR3 sequence: CASSIRKYEAFF. Here the CDR3 DNA reads TGTGCCAGTAGTATTCGAAAGTATGAAGCTTTCTTT.

This clonotype was detected many times. The J gene is TRBJ2-3, the V gene TRBV6-4, with a weak D call TRBD2 (6 bases). Looked up from germline, CDR1 is MRHNA and CDR2 is SNTAGT. This CDR3 has 13 amino acids. V was clipped by 5 bases and J by 0 bases, with 6 bases between them. The CDR3 region has the DNA TGTGCCAGCAGTAGCGGGAGCACAGATACGCAGTATTTT. It translates to CASSSGSTDTQYF.

The table lists this clonotype with a few counts. V gene TRBV29-1 combines with J gene TRBJ2-2; unclear D gene. V dropped 0 bases and J dropped 8 bases, with 7 bases sitting between them. Germline V CDR1 and CDR2: SQVTM, ANQGSEA. The CDR3 spans 12 residues. The CDR3 DNA reads as TGCAGCGTTGAAGATCTTACGGGGGAGCTGTTTTTT. This encodes CSVEDLTGELFF.

This clonotype was picked up a small number of times. The chain has TRBV30 and TRBJ2-7, with D unclear. V was clipped by 0 bases and J by 6 bases, with 12 bases between them. CDR3 length equals 13 residues. Per the germline V gene, CDR1 is GTSNPN and CDR2 is SVGIG (reference sequence). CDR3 sequence (DNA): TGTGCCTGGAGTGTATCTCCCCTAGGCGAGCAGTACTTC. It translates to CAWSVSPLGEQYF. The full variable domain, in which reference TRBV30 and TRBJ2-7 provide the parts outside the CDR3, is SQTIHQWPATLVQPVGSPLSLECTVEGTSNPNLYWYRQAAGRGLQLLFYSVGIGQISSEVPQNLSASRPQDRQFILSSKKLLLSDSGFYLCAWSVSPLGEQYFGPGTRLTVT.

This clonotype was seen many times. The chain links TRBV5-8 to TRBJ2-5; no firm D call. Germline assignment: CDR1 SGHTS and CDR2 YDEGEE. The V end was cut by 4 bases, the J end by 5 bases, with 12 bases between. This CDR3 has 13 amino acids. The CDR3 sequence: CASSENMEETQYF. In nucleotides, the CDR3 is TGTGCCAGCAGCGAAAACATGGAGGAGACCCAGTACTTC.

This clonotype came up a few times. The chain employs TRBV10-2 and TRBJ1-2, with TRBD1 identical over 7 bases. The CDR3 runs 14 residues. Germline V lookup: CDR1 WSHSY, CDR2 SAAADI. After removal of 2 bases from V and 7 bases from J, the junction contained 7 bases not matched to a gene. Here the CDR3 reads CASSEGPTGTGYTF. The CDR3 nucleotides read TGCGCCAGCAGTGAGGGTCCGACAGGGACTGGCTACACCTTC.

In regard to this clonotype: Germline and junction disagree at one end, which may indicate a read error. The rearrangement uses TRBV10-3 and TRBJ1-1, with D perhaps matching TRBD1 (5 bases). The CDR3 extends over 13 amino acids. Germline V gene data show CDR1 as ENHRY and CDR2 as SYGVKD. The CDR3 region has the DNA TGTGCCAGCAGTCTAACAGGGAACACTGAAGCTTTCTTT. It is translated as CASSLTGNTEAFF.

The V and J genes are TRBV6-5 and TRBJ1-2; maybe TRBD1 (5 bases). V was shortened by 1 base and J by 8 bases, with 14 bases between the two germline ends. Per the germline V gene, CDR1 is MNHEY and CDR2 is SVGAGI. The CDR3 runs to 14 residues. The CDR3: CASSYYSGPGGYTF. The DNA of the CDR3 is TGTGCCAGCAGTTACTACTCAGGGCCGGGAGGCTACACCTTC.

This clonotype was detected ten times or more. The chain uses TRBV7-3 and TRBJ2-2; TRBD1 is a possible D gene (5 bases). The CDR3 covers 16 residues. Looked up from germline, CDR1 is SGHTA and CDR2 is FQGTGA. Trimming left V 1 base short and J 0 bases short, with 9 bases between. CDR3 nucleotide sequence: TGTGCCAGCAGCTTAAACGCAGGGACGAACACCGGGGAGCTGTTTTTT. Its translation: CASSLNAGTNTGELFF.

The sample holds many counts of this clonotype. J is TRBJ2-1 and V is TRBV9, with TRBD2 matching over 13 bases. CDR1 is SGDLS and CDR2 is YYNGEE in the germline V gene. Trimming at V came to 3 bases and at J to 5 bases, leaving 5 bases not matched to a gene. The CDR3 consists of 16 residues. CDR3 DNA: TGTGCCAGCAGCGCGCACGGACTAGCGGGGGACAATGAGCAGTTCTTC. It encodes CASSAHGLAGDNEQFF.

With regard to this clonotype: Germline is not matched at one junction end, which may reflect a read error. This sequence joins TRBV7-3 and TRBJ2-2, with D perhaps assigned TRBD1 or TRBD2 (5 bases each). The CDR3 totals 14 residues. From germline, CDR1 is SGHTA and CDR2 FQGTGA. The CDR3 spells CASSPQGTTGELSF. The CDR3 nucleotides are TGTGCCAGCAGCCCCCAGGGAACCACCGGGGAGCTGTCTTTT.

This chain joins TRBV29-1 and TRBJ2-3; D is ambiguous. The CDR3 consists of 12 residues. The germline V gene has CDR1 SQVTM and CDR2 ANQGSEA. Between the trimmed V and J ends, which lost 5 bases and 6 bases, there was a span of 12 bases. CDR3 sequence: CSVTDLEDTQYF. CDR3 coding DNA: TGCAGCGTTACGGACCTGGAGGATACGCAGTATTTT.

The chain links TRBV6-6 to TRBJ1-1; D perhaps matches TRBD1 (5 bases). From germline, CDR1 is MNHNY and CDR2 SVGAGI (reference sequence). With 2 bases removed from V and 10 bases from J, the gap between germline ends came to 14 bases. The CDR3 spans 13 residues. CDR3 nucleotide sequence: TGTGCCAGCAGTTACATCTCAGGGTCGCTAGCTTTCTTT. This codes for CASSYISGSLAFF.

Concerning this clonotype: The missing conserved phenylalanine or tryptophan at the end of this CDR3 makes a read error likely. Because the CDR3's place on the DNA is in doubt, the DNA is left out and the CDR3 is given as listed by TCRdb. The chain uses TRBV20-1 and TRBJ2-1; the table's TRBD1 call for D was not verified on the DNA. The germline gives CDR1 DFQATT, CDR2 SNEGSKA (reference sequence). The CDR3 region is 17 residues in length, termini included. The chain's CDR3 is CSASPDRIENYGYTFGS.

This clonotype occurred once. The chain recombines TRBV7-9 with TRBJ1-6; maybe TRBD1 (6 bases). The CDR3 length is 17 residues. V lost 6 bases, J lost 3 bases, and 18 bases lay in between. Germline V lookup: CDR1 SEHNR, CDR2 FQNEAQ (reference sequence). CDR3 amino acids: CASSSFPAQGYNSPLHF. Written as DNA, the CDR3 is TGTGCCAGCAGTTCCTTTCCCGCACAGGGCTATAATTCACCCCTCCACTTT.

This clonotype was detected a few times. This chain connects TRBV28 to TRBJ1-2; D might be TRBD1 (6 bases). There are 11 residues in the CDR3. With 8 bases removed from V and 10 bases from J, the gap between germline ends came to 14 bases. Germline CDR1 MDHEN, CDR2 SYDVKM. CDR3 loop: CASLDGGAYTF. The CDR3 DNA follows: TGTGCCAGCCTAGACGGGGGGGCCTACACCTTC.

The rearrangement joins TRBV20-1 to TRBJ1-1; D uncertain. The V end was cut by 1 base, the J end by 6 bases, with 21 bases between. The CDR3 is 16 residues long. Germline CDR1 DFQATT, CDR2 SNEGSKA (reference sequence). As DNA, the CDR3 is TGCAGTGCTAGAGGAGCCATCGAAGAGATTATACCTGAAGCTTTCTTT. It translates to CSARGAIEEIIPEAFF.

A word on this clonotype: No conserved phenylalanine or tryptophan ends this CDR3, so it is likely a read error. Written as DNA, the CDR3 is TGTGCCATCAGTGCTCAGACACTCCGGGTAGCTTTCTCT. Translation: CAISAQTLRVAFS. V and J are TRBV10-3 and TRBJ1-1; no clear D. V was pared by 4 bases and J by 10 bases, with 16 bases between. CDR3 size: 13 residues. Germline V gene lookup returns CDR1 ENHRY and CDR2 SYGVKD.

A word on this clonotype: Germline is not matched at one junction end, which may reflect a read error. This sequence joins TRBV7-6 and TRBJ2-5; tentative D call: TRBD2 (6 bases). In germline, CDR1 is SGHVS, CDR2 FNYEAQ. The CDR3 loop spans 16 amino acids. CDR3 loop: CASSLGDSAYQETQYF. CDR3 sequence (DNA): TGTGCTAGCAGCTTAGGGGACTCGGCGTACCAAGAGACCCAGTACTTC. Supplemented by reference TRBV7-6 and TRBJ2-5, the full variable domain reads GAGVSQSPRYKVTKRGQDVALRCDPISGHVSLYWYRQALGQGPEFLTYFNYEAQQDKSGLPNDRFSAERPEGSISTLTIQRTEQRDSAMYRCASSLGDSAYQETQYFGPGTRLLVL.

The chain recombines TRBV3-1 with TRBJ1-6, with a weak D call TRBD1 (6 bases). V shed 4 bases and J shed 0 bases, with 22 bases lying between them. The CDR3 loop spans 20 amino acids. The germline V gene encodes CDR1 LGHDT and CDR2 YNNKEL (reference sequence). DNA of the CDR3: TGTGCCAGCAGCCCGATGCCTAACAGGGCGGAGAGCTCCTATAATTCACCCCTCCACTTT. It is translated as CASSPMPNRAESSYNSPLHF.

The V gene is TRBV6-4, the J gene TRBJ2-5, with D possibly TRBD2 on 6 matching bases. V was shortened by 11 bases and J by 4 bases, with 17 bases between the two germline ends. The CDR3 loop spans 13 amino acids. Per germline, CDR1 MRHNA and CDR2 SNTAGT. As DNA, the CDR3 is TGTGCCCTCGAGTGCGGGGAGAGAGAGACCCAGTACTTC. Its translation is CALECGERETQYF.

The table lists this clonotype with a count of one. The chain has TRBV5-6 and TRBJ2-7, with D perhaps being TRBD1 or TRBD2 (5 bases each). The J call may be faulty, since TRBJ2-5 better matches the DNA end. Germline lookup yields CDR1 SGHDT and CDR2 YYEEEE. The CDR3 has 15 residues. CDR3 region: CASSSPGPTRETQYF. For the CDR3, the DNA is TGTGCCAGCAGCTCACCGGGACCAACAAGGGAGACCCAGTACTTC.

This clonotype was seen ten or more times. The gene calls are TRBV12-3 or TRBV12-4 and TRBJ2-2, with 8 bases aligning to TRBD2. This CDR3 is built from 16 residues. The J segment lost 8 bases and the V segment lost 3 bases, leaving 11 bases of the junction unmatched. The CDR3 bases are TGTGCCAGCAGTTTTGGTCCGGGACTAGGACGGGGGGAGCTGTTTTTT. Translating it yields CASSFGPGLGRGELFF.

The chain carries TRBV5-1 and TRBJ2-2; perhaps D is TRBD1 or TRBD2 (5 bases each). This CDR3 region has 16 residues. Germline CDR1 and CDR2: SGHRS and YFSETQ. V was shortened by 7 bases and J by 0 bases, with 16 bases between the two germline ends. The CDR3 DNA follows: TGCGCCAGCCGGGGAGTACTAGGGGCGAACACCGGGGAGCTGTTTTTT. It specifies CASRGVLGANTGELFF.

Ten or more counts support this clonotype. The chain joins TRBV20-1 to TRBJ2-1; D not certain. Trimming cost V 6 bases and J 1 base, with 7 bases left between them. The V gene's germline CDR1 is DFQATT and CDR2 SNEGSKA (reference sequence). The CDR3 has 12 residues. CDR3 bases: TGCAGTGCGAGACAATCCTACAATGAGCAGTTCTTC. This sequence encodes CSARQSYNEQFF.

The gene calls are TRBV7-9 and TRBJ2-1, with TRBD1 matching 7 bases. Germline V gene data show CDR1 as SEHNR and CDR2 as FQNEAQ (reference sequence). V lost 3 bases to trimming and J lost 0 bases; unmatched junction nucleotides: 11. The CDR3 covers 18 residues. The CDR3 DNA is TGTGCCAGCAGCTTCCCCATGGGGACAGAGAGCTCCTACAATGAGCAGTTCTTC. It is translated as CASSFPMGTESSYNEQFF.

This chain links TRBV24-1 with TRBJ2-5, with TRBD2 as a possible D gene (6 bases). The CDR3 loop spans 17 amino acids. The V end lost 3 bases, the J end lost 4 bases, and 20 bases lay between the germline ends. Germline loops: CDR1 KGHDR, CDR2 SFDVKD. As DNA, the CDR3 is TGTGCCACCAGTGATCCGTCGTCACCCGGAGCGGGAGAGACCCAGTACTTC. Translating it yields CATSDPSSPGAGETQYF.

The table lists this clonotype with many counts. V usage is TRBV7-9 and J usage is TRBJ2-5; 9 bases are shared with TRBD1. The CDR3 runs 15 residues. The germline V gene encodes CDR1 SEHNR and CDR2 FQNEAQ (reference sequence). J was trimmed by 4 bases and V by 5 bases; bases with no gene match: 8. CDR3 amino acids: CASSPGTGSGETQYF. The CDR3 nucleotides are TGTGCCAGCAGCCCTGGGACAGGGAGCGGAGAGACCCAGTACTTC. The complete variable domain, with remaining parts taken from reference TRBV7-9 and TRBJ2-5, reads DTGVSQNPRHKITKRGQNVTFRCDPISEHNRLYWYRQTLGQGPEFLTYFQNEAQLEKSRLLSDRFSAERPKGSFSTLEIQRTEQGDSAMYLCASSPGTGSGETQYFGPGTRLLVL.

This clonotype was seen at least ten times. V and J are TRBV7-3 and TRBJ1-1; D possibly corresponds to TRBD1 (5 bases). Per germline, CDR1 SGHTA and CDR2 FQGTGA. This CDR3 has 15 residues. Trimming stripped 3 bases from V and 4 bases from J, with 15 bases between. Here the CDR3 reads CASSLGGELGTEAFF. DNA of the CDR3: TGTGCCAGCAGCTTGGGAGGGGAGTTAGGCACTGAAGCTTTCTTT.

The DNA for the CDR3 is TGTGCCAGCAGCGTAGACCACGCCTATGGCTACACCTTC. This gives the protein CASSVDHAYGYTF. The gene calls are TRBV9 and TRBJ1-2; D is unresolved. V was shortened by 0 bases and J by 4 bases, with 7 bases between the two germline ends. The CDR3 covers 13 residues. Germline lookup yields CDR1 SGDLS and CDR2 YYNGEE.